A selection of T cell receptor beta chains follows, all from one sample in a study of blood T cells in healthy people across ages. In TCRdb, the 5' RACE reads were re-called with MiXCR into one record per CDR3 protein. The table has roughly 550,000 distinct CDR3 sequences, 24% seen once. The sample was also linked to a second study, of T cells of mothers and their children.

Sequencing was carried out using blood. The receptors stem from a boy aged 10-17 years in good health. Each CDR3 is given with its conserved first and last residue.

v_call: TRBV7-2; j_call: TRBJ2-7; cdr3_aa: CASSFGASGYYEQYF
v_call: TRBV27; j_call: TRBJ2-7; cdr3_aa: CASSLYGGTYEQYF
v_call: TRBV20-1; j_call: TRBJ1-6; cdr3_aa: CSARDFRQAPNSPLHF
v_call: TRBV4-3; j_call: TRBJ2-7; cdr3_aa: CASSQKLGTERSYEQYF
v_call: TRBV28; j_call: TRBJ2-3; cdr3_aa: CASSSRTGSDMQYF
v_call: TRBV18; j_call: TRBJ2-1; cdr3_aa: CASSPNNEQFF
v_call: TRBV15; j_call: TRBJ1-1; cdr3_aa: CATSPGGITEAFF
v_call: TRBV5-1; j_call: TRBJ1-1; cdr3_aa: CASSFKTGRNTEAFF
v_call: TRBV7-2; j_call: TRBJ2-7; cdr3_aa: CASSQGFTSYEQYF
v_call: TRBV30; j_call: TRBJ1-5; cdr3_aa: CAWSVVDQNQPQHF
v_call: TRBV2; j_call: TRBJ2-3; cdr3_aa: CASIGGAGSTDTQYF
v_call: TRBV4-1; j_call: TRBJ2-6; cdr3_aa: CASSQEHQGAHGANVLTF
v_call: TRBV7-9; j_call: TRBJ1-1; cdr3_aa: CASSLEEGSRAFF
v_call: TRBV28; j_call: TRBJ1-2; cdr3_aa: CASSLSAAPYGYTF
v_call: TRBV4-3; j_call: TRBJ2-7; cdr3_aa: CASSLTLHSYEQYF
v_call: TRBV5-4; j_call: TRBJ2-7; cdr3_aa: CASSPDSLGSYEQYF
v_call: TRBV20-1; j_call: TRBJ2-1; cdr3_aa: CSARVSGGNEQFF
v_call: TRBV4-1; j_call: TRBJ1-3; cdr3_aa: CASSRGTGEDTIYF
v_call: TRBV5-1; j_call: TRBJ2-5; cdr3_aa: CASSEGVETQYF
v_call: TRBV4-3; j_call: TRBJ1-5; cdr3_aa: CASSQDGAGFQPQHF
v_call: TRBV25-1; j_call: TRBJ2-7; cdr3_aa: CASSESTSGTEQYF
v_call: TRBV28; j_call: -; cdr3_aa: CASSLWENYEQYF
v_call: TRBV28; j_call: TRBJ1-1; cdr3_aa: CASALGAQTEAFF
v_call: TRBV7-2; j_call: TRBJ2-1; cdr3_aa: CASSFFVRGLNYNEQFF
v_call: TRBV24-1; j_call: TRBJ1-2; cdr3_aa: CATSDLNRNYGYTF
v_call: TRBV20-1; j_call: TRBJ2-1; cdr3_aa: CSAHKTSGSSYNEQFF
v_call: TRBV7-6; j_call: TRBJ2-5; cdr3_aa: CASSSLGLGGGTQYF
v_call: TRBV6-2/TRBV6-3; j_call: TRBJ1-2; cdr3_aa: CASSSRDGLPNYGYAF